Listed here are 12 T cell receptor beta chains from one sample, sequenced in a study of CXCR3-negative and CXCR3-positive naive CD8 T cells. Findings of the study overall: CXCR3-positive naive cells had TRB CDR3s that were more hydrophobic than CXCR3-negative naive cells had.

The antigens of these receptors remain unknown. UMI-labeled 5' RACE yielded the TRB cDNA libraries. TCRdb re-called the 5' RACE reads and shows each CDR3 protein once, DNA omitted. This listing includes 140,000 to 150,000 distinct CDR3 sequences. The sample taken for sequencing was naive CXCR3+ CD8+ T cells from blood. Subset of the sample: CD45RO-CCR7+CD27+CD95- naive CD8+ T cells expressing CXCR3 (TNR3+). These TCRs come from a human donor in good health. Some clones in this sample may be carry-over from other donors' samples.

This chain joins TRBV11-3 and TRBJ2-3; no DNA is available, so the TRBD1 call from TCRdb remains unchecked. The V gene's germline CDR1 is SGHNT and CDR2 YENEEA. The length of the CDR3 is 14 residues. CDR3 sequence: CASSPTGLTDTQYF.

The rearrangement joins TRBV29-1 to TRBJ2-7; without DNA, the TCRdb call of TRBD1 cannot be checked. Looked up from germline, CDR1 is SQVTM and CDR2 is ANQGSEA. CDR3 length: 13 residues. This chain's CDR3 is CSVLGTEDYEQYF.

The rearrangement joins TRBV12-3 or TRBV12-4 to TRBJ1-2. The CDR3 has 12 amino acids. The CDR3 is CASTLEDGGYTF.

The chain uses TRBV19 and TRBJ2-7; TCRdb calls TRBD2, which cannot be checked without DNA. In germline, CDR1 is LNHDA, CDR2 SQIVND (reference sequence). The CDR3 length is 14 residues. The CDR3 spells CASSIVSGSYEQYF.

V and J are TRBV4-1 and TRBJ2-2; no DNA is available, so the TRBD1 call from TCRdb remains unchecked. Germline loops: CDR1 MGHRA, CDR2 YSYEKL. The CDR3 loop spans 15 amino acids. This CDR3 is CASSSRGGGAGELFF.

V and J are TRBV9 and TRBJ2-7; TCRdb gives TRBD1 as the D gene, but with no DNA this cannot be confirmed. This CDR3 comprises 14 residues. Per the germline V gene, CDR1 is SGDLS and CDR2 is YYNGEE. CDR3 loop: CASSGLTVPYEQYF.

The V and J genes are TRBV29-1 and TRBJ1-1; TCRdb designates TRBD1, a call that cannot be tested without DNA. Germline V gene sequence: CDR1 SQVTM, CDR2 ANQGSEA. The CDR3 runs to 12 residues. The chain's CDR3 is CSVDSGQGLPFF. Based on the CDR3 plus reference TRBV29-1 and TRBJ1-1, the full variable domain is SAVISQKPSRDICQRGTSLTIQCQVDSQVTMMFWYRQQPGQSLTLIATANQGSEATYESGFVIDKFPISRPNLTFSTLTVSNMSPEDSSIYLCSVDSGQGLPFFGQGTRLTVV.

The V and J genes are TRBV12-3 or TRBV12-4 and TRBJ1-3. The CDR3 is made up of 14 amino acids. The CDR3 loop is CASARLTSGNTIYF.

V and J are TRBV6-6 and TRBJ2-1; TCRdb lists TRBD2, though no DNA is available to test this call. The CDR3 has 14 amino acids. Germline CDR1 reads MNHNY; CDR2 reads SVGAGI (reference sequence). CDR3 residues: CASSDRRARNEQFF.

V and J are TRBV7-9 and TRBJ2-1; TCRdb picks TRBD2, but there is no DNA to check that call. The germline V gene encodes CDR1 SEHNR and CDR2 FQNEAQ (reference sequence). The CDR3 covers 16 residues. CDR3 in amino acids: CASSSSLAGRYNEQFF.

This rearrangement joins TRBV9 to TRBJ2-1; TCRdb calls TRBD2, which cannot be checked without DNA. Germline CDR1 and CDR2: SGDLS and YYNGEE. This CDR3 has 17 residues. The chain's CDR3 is CASSVGGSSGRGNEQFF.

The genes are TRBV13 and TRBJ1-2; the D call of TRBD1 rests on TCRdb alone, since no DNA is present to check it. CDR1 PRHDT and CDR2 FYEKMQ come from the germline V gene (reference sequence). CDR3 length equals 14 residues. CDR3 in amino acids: CASSLLSVDYGYTF.